Presented here are 23 T cell receptor beta chains from one specimen sequenced in a study of cytotoxic CD8 clonotypes in ibrutinib-treated CLL. Here immunoSEQ multiplex PCR was the method, and the copy in TCRdb shows in-frame clones only, minus some. The sample has roughly 53,000 clones, approximately 50% seen once. The sequenced sample was PBMCs, obtained at disease progression, from a patient treated with ibrutinib. The receptor source for this set is a human donor with chronic lymphocytic leukemia.

The chain employs TRBV9 and TRBJ2-7, with D perhaps TRBD1 (6 bases). Germline V gene data show CDR1 as SGDLS and CDR2 as YYNGEE. V was cut by 0 bases and J by 6 bases, with 13 bases left in between. The CDR3 spans 14 residues. CDR3 DNA sequence: TGTGCCAGCAGCGTAGGTCCAGGGACACTCGAGCAGTACTTC. This sequence encodes CASSVGPGTLEQYF. The complete variable domain, with remaining parts taken from reference TRBV9 and TRBJ2-7, reads DSGVTQTPKHLITATGQRVTLRCSPRSGDLSVYWYQQSLDQGLQFLIQYYNGEERAKGNILERFSAQQFPDLHSELNLSSLELGDSALYFCASSVGPGTLEQYFGPGTRLTVT.

This clone was counted a few times. This sequence joins TRBV19 and TRBJ1-6; D perhaps matches TRBD1 (6 bases). CDR1 and CDR2 from the germline V gene are LNHDA and SQIVND (reference sequence). The CDR3 has 16 amino acids. V lost 3 bases to trimming and J lost 7 bases, with 16 bases between them. DNA of the CDR3: TGTGCCAGTAGTATTATGGGCACGGGACAAAATTCACCCCTCCACTTT. Translation gives CASSIMGTGQNSPLHF.

This clone was picked up a small number of times. The gene calls are TRBV5-6 and TRBJ1-5; 9 nucleotides line up with TRBD1. CDR3 length equals 15 residues. Germline V gene sequence: CDR1 SGHDT, CDR2 YYEEEE. Germline trimming cut 2 bases from V and 3 bases from J; bases unmatched to any gene: 3. CDR3 in amino acids: CASSFGTGLNQPQHF. The CDR3 region has the DNA TGTGCCAGCAGCTTCGGGACAGGGCTCAATCAGCCCCAGCATTTT.

This chain joins TRBV29-1 and TRBJ2-5; 7 nucleotides align to TRBD1. CDR3 length: 12 amino acids. The V gene end was trimmed by 7 bases and the J gene end by 7 bases; junction bases not matched to a gene: 9. The germline CDR1 and CDR2 sequences are SQVTM and ANQGSEA. The CDR3 protein is CSASGGTGTQYF. CDR3 nucleotide sequence: TGCAGCGCCTCAGGGGGAACGGGGACCCAGTACTTC.

The chain recombines TRBV9 with TRBJ2-1, with TRBD2 identical over 12 bases. Germline CDR1 and CDR2: SGDLS and YYNGEE. The V gene end was trimmed by 3 bases and the J gene end by 4 bases; junction bases not matched to a gene: 5. The CDR3 spans 16 residues. The CDR3 here is CASSASLAGGYNEQFF. CDR3 DNA sequence: TGTGCCAGCAGCGCATCCCTAGCGGGAGGGTACAATGAGCAGTTCTTC.

This chain uses TRBV20-1 with TRBJ2-5; D gene ambiguous. With 0 bases removed from V and 10 bases from J, the gap between germline ends came to 9 bases. The germline gives CDR1 DFQATT, CDR2 SNEGSKA (reference sequence). The CDR3 runs to 11 residues. CDR3 nucleotide sequence: TGCAGTGCTAGAGAGGGGTTCGGCCAGTACTTC. Translating gives CSAREGFGQYF.

This clone turned up a few times. The rearrangement uses TRBV5-8 and TRBJ1-1, with D uncertain. V lost 2 bases and J 2 bases, leaving 7 bases between the germline ends. The CDR3 contains 13 residues. Germline CDR1 SGHTS, CDR2 YDEGEE. The DNA of the CDR3 is TGTGCCAGCAGCTTAGGGCCCAACACTGAAGCTTTCTTT. It is translated as CASSLGPNTEAFF.

The chain joins TRBV5-1 to TRBJ1-2; D may be TRBD1 (5 bases). Germline V lookup: CDR1 SGHRS, CDR2 YFSETQ. The V and J ends lost 3 bases and 6 bases respectively, with 15 bases between them. The CDR3 spans 14 residues. The CDR3 nucleotides are TGCGCCAGCAGCTCCGGGACTAATTTGGATGGCTACACCTTC. This encodes CASSSGTNLDGYTF.

The CDR3 coding sequence is TGCGACCCACGAGACAGTTCACCCCTCCACTTT. Protein sequence: CDPRDSSPLHF. The gene calls are TRBV23-1 and TRBJ1-6; D is perhaps TRBD1 (5 bases). TRBV23-1 qualifies as an ORF whose function is uncertain. The CDR3 runs to 11 residues.

This sequence joins TRBV28 and TRBJ1-5, with D possibly matching TRBD1 (5 bases). This CDR3 region has 17 residues. Germline assignment: CDR1 MDHEN and CDR2 SYDVKM. V was cut by 6 bases and J by 4 bases, with 22 bases left in between. DNA for the CDR3: TGTGCCAGCAGGTGGCGCCAGGGTAAAGTCAGGAATCAGCCCCAGCATTTT. Translating gives CASRWRQGKVRNQPQHF.

In nucleotides, the CDR3 is TGTGCCAGCAGCCCACGTGGGGATACGCAGTATTTT. It encodes CASSPRGDTQYF. The chain has TRBV7-2 and TRBJ2-3, with D hard to call. The germline gives CDR1 SGHTA, CDR2 FQGNSA. V shed 5 bases and J shed 6 bases, with 9 bases lying between them. CDR3 length equals 12 residues.

The CDR3, as DNA: TGTGCCAGCAGCTTAGGGACTAGCGGGAGTGACCCCTACGAGCAGTACTTC. It yields the protein CASSLGTSGSDPYEQYF. This chain connects TRBV7-3 to TRBJ2-7, with 14 bases matching TRBD2. V was pared by 2 bases and J by 2 bases, with 5 bases of the junction left unmatched. There are 17 residues in the CDR3. CDR1 is SGHTA, CDR2 FQGTGA, per germline. The full variable domain, completed using reference TRBV7-3 and TRBJ2-7, is GAGVSQTPSNKVTEKGKYVELRCDPISGHTALYWYRQSLGQGPEFLIYFQGTGAADDSGLPNDRFFAVRPEGSVSTLKIQRTERGDSAVYLCASSLGTSGSDPYEQYFGPGTRLTVT.

The V call is TRBV5-6, the J call TRBJ1-6, with D perhaps matching TRBD1 (5 bases). V shed 2 bases and J shed 7 bases, with 13 bases lying between them. CDR1 SGHDT and CDR2 YYEEEE come from the germline V gene. The CDR3 runs 15 residues. The CDR3 protein is CASSFYRGENSPLHF. The CDR3 region has the DNA TGTGCCAGCAGCTTTTATCGGGGGGAGAATTCACCCCTCCACTTT.

The chain couples TRBV28 to TRBJ2-7, with no clear D. This CDR3 has 13 amino acids. The germline V gene encodes CDR1 MDHEN and CDR2 SYDVKM. Deletions cut 7 bases from V and 2 bases from J, with 12 bases between. CDR3 bases: TGTGCCAGCAAGGACGGTGGCGCCTACGAGCAGTACTTC. Protein sequence: CASKDGGAYEQYF.

A single count supports this clone. The rearrangement joins TRBV6-5 to TRBJ1-4, with D perhaps TRBD1 (5 bases). V was trimmed by 2 bases and J by 8 bases, leaving 9 bases between them. The CDR3 extends over 13 amino acids. Germline CDR1 MNHEY, CDR2 SVGAGI. The CDR3 DNA reads TGTGCCAGCAGTTACAGACAGAGGGAAAAACTGTTTTTT. Its protein product is CASSYRQREKLFF.

This clone was recorded only once. This chain uses TRBV4-3 with TRBJ2-6; 12 bases are shared with TRBD2. Germline CDR1 reads LGHNA; CDR2 reads YSLEER. V lost 4 bases to trimming and J lost 0 bases; unmatched junction nucleotides: 4. This CDR3 has 18 residues. CDR3 loop: CASSLLTSGSSGANVLTF. In DNA, the CDR3 is TGCGCCAGCAGCCTACTGACTAGCGGGAGCTCTGGGGCCAACGTCCTGACTTTC.

V is TRBV6-1 and J is TRBJ2-1; D remains ambiguous. The V end was cut by 4 bases, the J end by 5 bases, with 15 bases between. The V gene's germline CDR1 is MNHNS and CDR2 SASEGT. The CDR3 is made up of 15 amino acids. CDR3 amino acids: CASSGGDAGHNEQFF. CDR3 bases: TGTGCCAGCAGTGGAGGCGACGCCGGGCACAATGAGCAGTTCTTC.

The rearrangement uses TRBV2 and TRBJ2-5; tentatively, D is TRBD2 (6 bases). The CDR3 runs 15 residues. Trimming left V 7 bases short and J 7 bases short, with 22 bases between. CDR1 is SNHLY, CDR2 FYNNEI, per germline. The CDR3 protein is CASTTAAGGYGTQYF. Here the CDR3 DNA reads TGTGCCAGCACCACCGCGGCCGGGGGATACGGGACCCAGTACTTC. Supplemented by reference TRBV2 and TRBJ2-5, the full variable domain reads EPEVTQTPSHQVTQMGQEVILRCVPISNHLYFYWYRQILGQKVEFLVSFYNNEISEKSEIFDDQFSVERPDGSNFTLKIRSTKLEDSAMYFCASTTAAGGYGTQYFGPGTRLLVL.

Only a few counts were recorded for this clone. The chain couples TRBV5-1 to TRBJ2-7; TRBD2 matches 10 bases. V shed 1 base and J 4 bases; nucleotides not matched to a gene: 11. Germline CDR1 SGHRS, CDR2 YFSETQ. The CDR3 is 17 amino acids. This chain's CDR3 is CASSLLPPSGGAYEQYF. The CDR3 coding sequence is TGCGCCAGCAGCTTGCTTCCCCCTAGCGGGGGTGCTTACGAGCAGTACTTC.

V usage is TRBV5-4 and J usage is TRBJ2-5; 8 nucleotides match TRBD1. In germline, CDR1 is SGHNT, CDR2 YYREEE (reference sequence). The junction had 13 bases not matched to a gene; V was cut back by 5 bases and J by 4 bases. CDR3 length equals 16 residues. CDR3 sequence: CASSVGGQVSGETQYF. DNA of the CDR3: TGTGCCAGCAGTGTAGGGGGACAGGTTTCGGGAGAGACCCAGTACTTC.

This clone was found a few times. V is TRBV5-1 and J is TRBJ2-3, with 8 bases matching TRBD1. Germline CDR1 is SGHRS and CDR2 is YFSETQ. With 3 bases clipped from V and 5 bases from J, the junction kept 2 bases outside the gene matches. This CDR3 comprises 13 residues. CDR3 amino acids: CASSSRGLDTQYF. CDR3 DNA sequence: TGCGCCAGCAGCTCCAGGGGGCTAGATACGCAGTATTTT.

This clone appeared a few times. CDR3 sequence (DNA): TGTGCCAGCAGTCTGACGGGACTAGCGGGAGTCACAGATACGCAGTATTTT. Residues: CASSLTGLAGVTDTQYF. The chain employs TRBV25-1 and TRBJ2-3, with 14 nucleotides matching TRBD2. CDR1 is MGHDK and CDR2 is SYGVNS in the germline V gene. The CDR3 is 17 residues long. J lost 2 bases, V lost 5 bases, and 6 bases had no gene match.

This clone has at least ten counts. This sequence joins TRBV28 and TRBJ1-3; possibly TRBD1 for D (5 bases). V was shortened by 6 bases and J by 12 bases, with 18 bases between the two germline ends. Looked up from germline, CDR1 is MDHEN and CDR2 is SYDVKM. CDR3 length: 13 amino acids. The CDR3 nucleotides are TGTGCCAGCAGGGGAGGGAGGGGAATTGACATATATTTT. Protein product: CASRGGRGIDIYF.